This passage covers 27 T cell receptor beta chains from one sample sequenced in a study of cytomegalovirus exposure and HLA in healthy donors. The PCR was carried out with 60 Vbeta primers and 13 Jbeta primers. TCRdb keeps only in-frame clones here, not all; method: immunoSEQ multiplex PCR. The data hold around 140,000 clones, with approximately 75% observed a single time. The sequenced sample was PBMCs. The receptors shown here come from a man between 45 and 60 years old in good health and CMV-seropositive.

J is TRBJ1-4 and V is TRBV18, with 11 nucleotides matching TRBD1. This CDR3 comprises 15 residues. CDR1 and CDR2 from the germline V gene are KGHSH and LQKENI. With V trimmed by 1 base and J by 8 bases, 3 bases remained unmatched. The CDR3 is CASSPLGQGAEKLFF. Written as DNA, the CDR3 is TGTGCCAGCTCACCACTCGGACAGGGGGCGGAAAAACTGTTTTTT.

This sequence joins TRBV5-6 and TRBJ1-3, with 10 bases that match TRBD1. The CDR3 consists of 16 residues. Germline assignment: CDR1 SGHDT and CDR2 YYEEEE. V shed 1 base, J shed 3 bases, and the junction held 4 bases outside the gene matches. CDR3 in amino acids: CASSLMTGGDGNTIYF. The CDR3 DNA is TGTGCCAGCAGCTTGATGACAGGGGGCGATGGAAACACCATATATTTT.

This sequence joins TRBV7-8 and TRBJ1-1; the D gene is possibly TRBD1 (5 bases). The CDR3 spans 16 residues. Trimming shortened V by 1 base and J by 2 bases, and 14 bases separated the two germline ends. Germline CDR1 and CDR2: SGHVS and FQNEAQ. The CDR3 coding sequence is TGTGCCAGCAGCTTAGTAGAGCCTAGGGGCAACACTGAAGCTTTCTTT. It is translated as CASSLVEPRGNTEAFF.

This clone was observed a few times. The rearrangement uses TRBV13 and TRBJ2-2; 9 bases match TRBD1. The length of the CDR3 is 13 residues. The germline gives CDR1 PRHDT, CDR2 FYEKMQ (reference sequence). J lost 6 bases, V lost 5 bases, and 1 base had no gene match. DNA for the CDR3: TGTGCCAGCAGCAGACAGGGGGCCGGGGAGCTGTTTTTT. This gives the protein CASSRQGAGELFF.

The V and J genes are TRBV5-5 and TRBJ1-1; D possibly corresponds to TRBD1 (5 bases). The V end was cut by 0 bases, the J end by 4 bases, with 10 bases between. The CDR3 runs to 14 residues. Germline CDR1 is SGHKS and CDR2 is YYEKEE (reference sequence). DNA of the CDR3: TGTGCCAGCAGCTTGGGTCAGGGTGCCACTGAAGCTTTCTTT. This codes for CASSLGQGATEAFF.

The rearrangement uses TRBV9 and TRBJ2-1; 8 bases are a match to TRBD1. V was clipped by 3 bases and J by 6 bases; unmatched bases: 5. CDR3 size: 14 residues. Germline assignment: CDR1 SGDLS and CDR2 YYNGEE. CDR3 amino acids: CASSAGQGANEQFF. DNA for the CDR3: TGTGCCAGCAGCGCCGGACAGGGAGCCAATGAGCAGTTCTTC.

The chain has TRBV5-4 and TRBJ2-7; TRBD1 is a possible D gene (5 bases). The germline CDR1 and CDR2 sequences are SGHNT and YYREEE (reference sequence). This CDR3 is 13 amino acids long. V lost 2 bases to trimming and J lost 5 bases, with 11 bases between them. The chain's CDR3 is CASSLPGSHEQYF. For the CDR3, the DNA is TGTGCCAGCAGCTTACCAGGGTCACACGAGCAGTACTTC.

The chain's CDR3 is CASSWRIRDRAITRANTGELFF. The CDR3 bases are TGTGCCAGCAGTTGGCGCATCCGGGACAGGGCTATAACCCGGGCAAACACCGGGGAGCTGTTTTTT. The chain has TRBV27 and TRBJ2-2; 9 bases match TRBD1. CDR1 is MNHEY, CDR2 SMNVEV, per germline (reference sequence). This CDR3 has 22 residues. V lost 4 bases, J lost 2 bases, and 23 bases stayed unmatched.

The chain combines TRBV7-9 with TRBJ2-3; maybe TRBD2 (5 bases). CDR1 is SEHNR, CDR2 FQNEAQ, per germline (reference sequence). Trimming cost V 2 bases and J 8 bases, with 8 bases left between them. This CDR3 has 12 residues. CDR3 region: CASSLTSVTQYF. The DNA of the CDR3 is TGTGCCAGCAGCTTAACTAGTGTTACGCAGTATTTT.

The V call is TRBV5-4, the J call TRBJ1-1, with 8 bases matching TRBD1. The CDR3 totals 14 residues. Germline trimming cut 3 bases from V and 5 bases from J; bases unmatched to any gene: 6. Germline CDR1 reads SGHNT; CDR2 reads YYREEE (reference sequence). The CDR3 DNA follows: TGTGCCAGCAGCTCCACAGGGGGAGGAACTGAAGCTTTCTTT. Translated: CASSSTGGGTEAFF.

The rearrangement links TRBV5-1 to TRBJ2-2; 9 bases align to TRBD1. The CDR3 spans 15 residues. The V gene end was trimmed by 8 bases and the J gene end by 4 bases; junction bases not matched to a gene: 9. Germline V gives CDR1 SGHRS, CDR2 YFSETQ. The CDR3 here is CASSVRDRVTGELFF. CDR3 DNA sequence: TGCGCCAGTTCCGTCCGGGACAGGGTCACCGGGGAGCTGTTTTTT.

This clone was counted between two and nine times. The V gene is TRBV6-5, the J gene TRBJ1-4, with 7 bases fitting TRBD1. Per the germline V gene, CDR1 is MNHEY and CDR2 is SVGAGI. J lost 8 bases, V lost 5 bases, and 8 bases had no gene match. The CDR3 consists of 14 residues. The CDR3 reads CASSEVRGGEKLFF. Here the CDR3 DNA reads TGTGCCAGCAGTGAAGTGAGAGGGGGCGAAAAACTGTTTTTT.

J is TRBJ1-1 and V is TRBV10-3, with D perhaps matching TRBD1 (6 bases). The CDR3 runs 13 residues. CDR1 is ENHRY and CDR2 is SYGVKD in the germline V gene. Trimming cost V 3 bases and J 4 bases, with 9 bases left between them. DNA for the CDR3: TGTGCCATCAGTGAAACACAGGGCACTGAAGCTTTCTTT. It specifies CAISETQGTEAFF.

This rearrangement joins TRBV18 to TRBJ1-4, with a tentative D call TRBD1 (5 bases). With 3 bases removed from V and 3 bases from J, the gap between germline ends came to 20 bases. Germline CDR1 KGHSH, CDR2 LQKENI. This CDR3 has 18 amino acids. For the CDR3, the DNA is TGTGCCAGCTCACCGCGAGTTGGCCAGGGAAAAGCTAATGAAAAACTGTTTTTT. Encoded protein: CASSPRVGQGKANEKLFF.

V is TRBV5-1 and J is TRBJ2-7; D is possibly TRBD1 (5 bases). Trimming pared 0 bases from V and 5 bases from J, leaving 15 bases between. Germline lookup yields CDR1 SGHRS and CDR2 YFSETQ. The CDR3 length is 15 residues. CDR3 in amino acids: CASSLGSAGPNEQYF. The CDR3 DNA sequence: TGCGCCAGCAGCTTGGGTTCGGCAGGGCCGAACGAGCAGTACTTC.

CDR3 amino acids: CASSRGGAEYNEQFF. CDR3 nucleotide sequence: TGCGCCAGCAGCCGAGGCGGGGCTGAGTACAATGAGCAGTTCTTC. The V and J genes are TRBV4-1 and TRBJ2-1; D is perhaps TRBD2 (6 bases). The CDR3 loop spans 15 amino acids. Trimming took 4 bases from V and 4 from J, leaving 14 bases between them. Germline V gives CDR1 MGHRA, CDR2 YSYEKL.

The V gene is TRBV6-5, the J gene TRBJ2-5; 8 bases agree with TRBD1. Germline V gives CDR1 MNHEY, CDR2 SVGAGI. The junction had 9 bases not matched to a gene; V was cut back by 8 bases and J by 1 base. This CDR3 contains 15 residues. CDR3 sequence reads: CASGSAGTGQETQYF. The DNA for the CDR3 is TGTGCCAGCGGCTCCGCGGGGACAGGCCAAGAGACCCAGTACTTC.

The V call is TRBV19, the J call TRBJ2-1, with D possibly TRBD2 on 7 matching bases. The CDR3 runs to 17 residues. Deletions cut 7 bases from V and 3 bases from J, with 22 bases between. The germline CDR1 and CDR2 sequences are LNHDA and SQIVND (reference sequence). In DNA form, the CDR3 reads TGTGCCAGTAAGACGATCGAGGGGGGGGCAATCTACAATGAGCAGTTCTTC. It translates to CASKTIEGGAIYNEQFF.

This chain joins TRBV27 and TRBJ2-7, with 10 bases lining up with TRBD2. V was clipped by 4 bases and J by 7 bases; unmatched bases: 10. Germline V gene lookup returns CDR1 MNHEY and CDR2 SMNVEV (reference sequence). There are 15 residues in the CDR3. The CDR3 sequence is CASSSSTSGFAEQYF. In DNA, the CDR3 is TGTGCCAGCAGTTCCTCGACTAGCGGGTTCGCGGAGCAGTACTTC.

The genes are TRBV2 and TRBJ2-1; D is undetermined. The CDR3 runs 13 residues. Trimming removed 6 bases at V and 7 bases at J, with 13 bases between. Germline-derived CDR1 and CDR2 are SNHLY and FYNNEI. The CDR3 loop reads CASRLTPFNEQFF. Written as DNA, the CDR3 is TGTGCCAGCAGACTCACGCCCTTTAATGAGCAGTTCTTC.

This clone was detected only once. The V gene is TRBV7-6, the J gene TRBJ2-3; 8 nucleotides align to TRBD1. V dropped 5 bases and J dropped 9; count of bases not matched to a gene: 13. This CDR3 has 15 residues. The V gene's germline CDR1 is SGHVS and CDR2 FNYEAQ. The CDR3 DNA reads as TGTGCCAGCAGCCCCTTGACAGGGGCTCTCATAACGCAGTATTTT. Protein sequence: CASSPLTGALITQYF.

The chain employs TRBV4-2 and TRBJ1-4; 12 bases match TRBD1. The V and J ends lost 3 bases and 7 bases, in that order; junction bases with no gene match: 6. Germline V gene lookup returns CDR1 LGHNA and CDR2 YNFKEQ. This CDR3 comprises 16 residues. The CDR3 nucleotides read TGTGCCAGCAGCCAGAATCCGGGACAGGGGGCTGAAAAACTGTTTTTT. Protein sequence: CASSQNPGQGAEKLFF.

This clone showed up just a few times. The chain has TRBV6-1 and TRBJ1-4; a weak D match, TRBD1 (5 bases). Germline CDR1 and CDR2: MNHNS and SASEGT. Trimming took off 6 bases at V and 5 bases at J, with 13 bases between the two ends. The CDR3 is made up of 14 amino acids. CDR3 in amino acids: CASSLTDTNEKLFF. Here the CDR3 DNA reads TGTGCCAGCAGCTTGACAGATACAAATGAAAAACTGTTTTTT.

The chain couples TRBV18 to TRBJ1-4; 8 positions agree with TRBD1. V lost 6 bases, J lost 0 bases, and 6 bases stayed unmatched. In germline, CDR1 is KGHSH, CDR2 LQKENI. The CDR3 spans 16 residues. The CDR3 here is CASSQGALATNEKLFF. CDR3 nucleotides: TGTGCCAGCTCTCAGGGGGCCCTTGCAACTAATGAAAAACTGTTTTTT.

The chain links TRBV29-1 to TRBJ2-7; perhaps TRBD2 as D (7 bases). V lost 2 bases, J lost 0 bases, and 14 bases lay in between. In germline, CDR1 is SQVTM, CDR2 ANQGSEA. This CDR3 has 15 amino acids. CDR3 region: CSVERPGGSSYEQYF. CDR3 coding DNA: TGCAGCGTTGAACGGCCGGGGGGCAGCTCCTACGAGCAGTACTTC.

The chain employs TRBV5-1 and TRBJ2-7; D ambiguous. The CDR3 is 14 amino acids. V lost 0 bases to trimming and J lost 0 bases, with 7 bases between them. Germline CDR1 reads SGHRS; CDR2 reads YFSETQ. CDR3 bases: TGCGCCAGCAGCTTGGAAGCTTTCTCCTACGAGCAGTACTTC. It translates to CASSLEAFSYEQYF.

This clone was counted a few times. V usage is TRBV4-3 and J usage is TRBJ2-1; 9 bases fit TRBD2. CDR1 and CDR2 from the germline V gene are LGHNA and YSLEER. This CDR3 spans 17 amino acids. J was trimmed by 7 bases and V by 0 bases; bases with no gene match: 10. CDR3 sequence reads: CASSQDVGGRAFNEQFF. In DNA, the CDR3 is TGCGCCAGCAGCCAAGATGTCGGCGGGAGGGCCTTTAATGAGCAGTTCTTC.